This T cell receptor beta chain was sequenced during a study of blood T cell repertoires in COVID-19. In the original analysis: The assay estimated nucleated cells by amplifying reference gene primers. Generated by immunoSEQ multiplex PCR, the TCRdb table keeps only in-frame clones and is missing some. The V and J calls and clone size are taken from that table; D and trimming were inferred from the DNA. The table has roughly 59,000 clones, around 80% seen once; the top ten hold around 16%. Germline V gives CDR1 LGHNA, CDR2 YNFKEQ. Trimming took 1 base from V and 3 from J; bases not matched to a gene: 0. The CDR3 contains 14 residues.

The source material was peripheral blood. The rearrangement uses TRBV4-2 and TRBJ2-7; 10 bases agree with TRBD2. The TCR was taken from a man older than 75 with acute or convalescent COVID-19. This CDR3 reads CASSQGLAGYEQYF. Here the CDR3 DNA reads TGTGCCAGCAGCCAAGGACTAGCGGGCTACGAGCAGTACTTC.